This T cell receptor (beta chain) was profiled in a study of blood T cells in healthy people across ages. Using a J-beta primer mix together with a sample-barcoded 5' primer, a second PCR was run for roughly 6 to 11 cycles. TCRdb re-called the 5' RACE reads with MiXCR, one entry per CDR3 protein. The repertoire holds approximately 730,000 distinct CDR3 sequences, with approximately 55% as singletons. Germline CDR1 is SGHRS and CDR2 is YFSETQ. The CDR3 is made up of 13 amino acids. V trimming: 4 bases; J trimming: 7 bases; junction bases outside the gene matches: 5. This sequence originates from a man older than 75 in good health. The sample comprised blood. The V call is TRBV5-1, the J call TRBJ2-7, with TRBD1 identical over 10 bases. The CDR3 sequence is CASSETGGWEQYF. CDR3 sequence (DNA): TGCGCCAGCAGCGAGACAGGGGGCTGGGAGCAGTACTTC.